This T cell receptor (beta chain) is drawn from a study of regulatory T cells in long-lasting Graves disease. The CDR3 loop spans 14 amino acids. CDR1 and CDR2 (germline): SNHLY, FYNNEI. V gave up 0 bases and J gave up 11 bases; unmatched junction bases: 7. This clonotype occurred many times. Its target is not known. Arm-PCR of CDR3 regions with iRepertoire HTBI primers generated TCR beta libraries. TCRdb called the multiplex PCR reads again in MiXCR, with one record for every CDR3 protein. This sample carries some 410,000 distinct CDR3 sequences, approximately 16% of them seen once, and the ten largest clones take around 11%. The time point here: newly diagnosed GD, antithyroid drugs for less than 3 months. The TCR library was prepared using RNA isolated from PBMCs. General study findings and limits: More public clonotypes were shared by persistent patients (around 3,000) than by new patients (roughly 910).

These records were also assigned to another study, of T cells in Graves' hyperthyroidism and ophthalmopathy. This second report adds: Most expanded thyroid clonotypes above 0.001 also appeared in blood.

This sample comprised peripheral blood mononuclear cells (PBMCs), obtained at new diagnosis, from a patient treated with antithyroid drugs. This sequence joins TRBV2 and TRBJ2-1; TRBD1 aligns across 7 bases. This sequence was found in a woman in her thirties with Graves disease. The CDR3 coding sequence is TGTGCCAGCAGTGAAGCACAATACAGGGGAAAGCAGTTCTTC. Translating it yields CASSEAQYRGKQFF.